This T cell receptor (beta chain) was sequenced in a study of blood T cells in healthy people across ages. Study results and caveats: Unsorted PBMCs blocked a conclusive comparison of naive and antigen-experienced cells.

A sample-barcoded 5' primer and a J-beta primer mix were used in a second PCR of roughly 7 to 11 cycles. Each cDNA molecule, via a template-switch adaptor with 12 random nucleotides, was tagged. TCRdb re-analysed the 5' RACE reads in MiXCR, keeping a single row per CDR3 protein. The sample includes 1.8 million or so distinct CDR3 sequences, 39% of them seen just once. Remarks on this clonotype: Its target is not known.

Germline loops: CDR1 SNHLY, CDR2 FYNNEI. The V and J ends lost 6 bases and 3 bases, in that order; junction bases with no gene match: 8. This CDR3 has 15 amino acids. The source material was blood. V is TRBV2 and J is TRBJ1-5; 7 bases map to TRBD1. The TCR originated in a human donor in good health. CDR3 bases: TGTGCCAGCAGACCGGACAGGCGGTCCAATCAGCCCCAGCATTTT. This encodes CASRPDRRSNQPQHF.